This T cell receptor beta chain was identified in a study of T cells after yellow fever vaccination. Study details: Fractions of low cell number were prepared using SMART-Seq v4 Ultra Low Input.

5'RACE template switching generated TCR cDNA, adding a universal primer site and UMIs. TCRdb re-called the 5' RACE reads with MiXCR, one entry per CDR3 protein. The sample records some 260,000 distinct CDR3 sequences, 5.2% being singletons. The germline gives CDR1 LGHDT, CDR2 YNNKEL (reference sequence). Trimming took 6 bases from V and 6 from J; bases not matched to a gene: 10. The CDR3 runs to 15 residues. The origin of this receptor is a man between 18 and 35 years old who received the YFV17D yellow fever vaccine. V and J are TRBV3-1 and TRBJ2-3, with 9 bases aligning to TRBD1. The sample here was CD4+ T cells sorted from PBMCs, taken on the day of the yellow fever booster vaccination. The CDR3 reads CASSYRGRASDTQYF. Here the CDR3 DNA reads TGTGCCAGCAGTTACAGGGGGCGGGCTTCGGATACGCAGTATTTT.